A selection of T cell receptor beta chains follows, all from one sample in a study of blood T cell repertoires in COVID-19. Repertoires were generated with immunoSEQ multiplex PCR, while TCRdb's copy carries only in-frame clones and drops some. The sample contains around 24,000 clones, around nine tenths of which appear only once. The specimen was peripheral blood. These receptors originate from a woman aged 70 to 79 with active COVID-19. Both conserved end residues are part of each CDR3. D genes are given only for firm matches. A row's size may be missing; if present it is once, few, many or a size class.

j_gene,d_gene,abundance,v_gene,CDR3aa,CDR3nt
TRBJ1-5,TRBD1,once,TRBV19,CAGSEQGGQPQHF,TGTGCCGGTTCTGAACAGGGGGGTCAGCCCCAGCATTTT
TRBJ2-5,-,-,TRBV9,CASSVGARNQETQYF,TGTGCCAGCAGCGTAGGGGCGAGAAACCAAGAGACCCAGTACTTC
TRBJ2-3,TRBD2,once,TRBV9,CASSGASGGQYF,TGTGCCAGCAGCGGAGCTAGCGGGGGGCAGTATTTT
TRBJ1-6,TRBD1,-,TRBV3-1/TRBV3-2,CASSLFQGAWPLHF,TGTGCCAGCAGTCTCTTTCAGGGGGCTTGGCCCCTCCACTTT
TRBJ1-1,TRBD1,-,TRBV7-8,CASSLAYRGSTEAFF,TGTGCCAGCAGCTTAGCTTACAGGGGAAGCACTGAAGCTTTCTTT
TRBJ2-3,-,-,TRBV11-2,CASSPGGGPDTQYF,TGTGCCAGCAGCCCGGGTGGGGGCCCAGATACGCAGTATTTT
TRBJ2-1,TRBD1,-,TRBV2,CASSTGQGSSYNEQFF,TGTGCCAGCAGTACCGGACAGGGTAGCTCCTACAATGAGCAGTTCTTC
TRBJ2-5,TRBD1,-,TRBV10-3,CATGGGQGLLETQYF,TGTGCCACGGGCGGGGGACAGGGGCTTTTGGAGACCCAGTACTTC
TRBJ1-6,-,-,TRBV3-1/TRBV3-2,CASSQAMPRSPLHF,TGTGCCAGCAGCCAAGCCATGCCCAGGTCACCCCTCCACTTT
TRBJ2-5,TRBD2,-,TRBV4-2,CASSQGSILAGGVGTQYF,TGTGCCAGCAGCCAAGGAAGTATCCTAGCGGGGGGGGTCGGTACCCAGTACTTC
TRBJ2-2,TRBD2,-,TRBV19,CATTSGGPITGELFF,TGTGCCACCACTAGCGGGGGGCCCATCACCGGGGAGCTGTTTTTT
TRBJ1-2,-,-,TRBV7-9,CASSLVVSGYGYTF,TGTGCCAGCAGCTTAGTTGTCTCGGGCTATGGCTACACCTTC
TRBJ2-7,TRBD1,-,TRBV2,CASSESETGVEQYF,TGTGCCAGCAGTGAATCTGAGACAGGGGTCGAGCAGTACTTC
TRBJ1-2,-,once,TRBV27,CASSFRTDTYGYTF,TGTGCCAGCAGTTTCCGGACTGATACTTATGGCTACACCTTC
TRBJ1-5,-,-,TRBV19,CASGGSNQPQHF,TGTGCCAGTGGGGGGAGCAATCAGCCCCAGCATTTT
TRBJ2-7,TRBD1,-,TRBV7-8,CASSLTGLSYEQYF,TGTGCCAGCAGCTTGACAGGGTTGTCCTACGAGCAGTACTTC
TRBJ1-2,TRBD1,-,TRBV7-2,CASNSRQQGDYGYTF,TGTGCCAGCAACTCTCGCCAACAGGGGGACTATGGCTACACCTTC
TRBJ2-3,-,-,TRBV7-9,CASSLGTSTDTQYF,TGTGCCAGCAGCTTAGGGACTAGCACAGATACGCAGTATTTT
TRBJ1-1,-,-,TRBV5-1,CASSLVQVNTEAFF,TGCGCCAGCAGCTTGGTCCAGGTGAACACTGAAGCTTTCTTT
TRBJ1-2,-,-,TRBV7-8,CASSLSRVSNYGYTF,TGTGCCAGCAGCTTAAGTAGAGTATCTAACTATGGCTACACCTTC
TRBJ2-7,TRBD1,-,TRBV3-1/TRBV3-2,CASSRQGLREQYF,TGTGCCAGCAGTCGACAGGGGTTGAGGGAGCAGTACTTC
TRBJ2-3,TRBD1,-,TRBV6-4,CASSDTGGSNAQYF,TGTGCCAGCAGTGATACAGGGGGCTCGAATGCGCAGTATTTT
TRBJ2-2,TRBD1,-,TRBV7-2,CASSPTGGRAGELFF,TGTGCCAGCAGCCCCACAGGGGGGCGGGCCGGGGAGCTGTTTTTT
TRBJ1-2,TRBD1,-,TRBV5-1,CASSSRDRGGGHYGYTF,TGCGCCAGCAGCTCCCGGGACAGGGGTGGAGGTCACTATGGCTACACCTTC
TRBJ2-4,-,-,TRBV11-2,CASSISEGNPAKNIQYF,TGTGCCAGCAGCATCTCCGAGGGAAATCCAGCCAAAAACATTCAGTACTTC
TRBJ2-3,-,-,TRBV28,CASRLTGTTDTQYF,TGTGCCAGCAGGCTAACAGGGACCACAGATACGCAGTATTTT
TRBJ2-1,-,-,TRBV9,CASSPDFYEQFF,TGTGCCAGCAGCCCGGACTTTTACGAGCAGTTCTTC
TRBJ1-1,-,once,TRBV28,CASSLSSEAFF,TGTGCCAGCAGTTTATCCTCTGAAGCTTTCTTT
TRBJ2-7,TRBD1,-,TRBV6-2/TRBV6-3,CASRPTGQGIDKQYF,TGTGCCAGCAGACCTACGGGACAGGGGATTGACAAGCAGTACTTC
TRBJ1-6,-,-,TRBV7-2,CASSLWGRGRSPLHF,TGTGCCAGCAGCTTATGGGGGCGCGGTCGCTCACCCCTCCACTTT
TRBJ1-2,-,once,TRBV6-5,CASSPPGGAYGYTF,TGTGCCAGCAGCCCCCCGGGGGGTGCCTATGGCTACACCTTC
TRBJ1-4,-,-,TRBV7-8,CASSHQVATNEKLFF,TGTGCCAGCAGCCACCAGGTAGCAACTAATGAAAAACTGTTTTTT
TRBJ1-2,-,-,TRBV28,CASSADSVRGYTF,TGTGCCAGCAGTGCGGACAGTGTGAGGGGCTACACCTTC
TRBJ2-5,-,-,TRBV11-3,CASSLRAQGQETQYF,TGTGCCAGCAGCTTAAGGGCACAGGGTCAAGAGACCCAGTACTTC
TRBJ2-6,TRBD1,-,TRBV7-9,CASRRQGTYSGANVLTF,TGTGCCAGCAGACGACAGGGAACCTATTCTGGGGCCAACGTCCTGACTTTC
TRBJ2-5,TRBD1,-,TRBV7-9,CASSFRGLETQYF,TGTGCCAGCAGCTTCAGGGGGCTGGAGACCCAGTACTTC
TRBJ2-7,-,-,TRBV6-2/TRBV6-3,CASSYNTGIFTEQYF,TGTGCCAGCAGTTACAACACGGGGATCTTCACCGAGCAGTACTTC
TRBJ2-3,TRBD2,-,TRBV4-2,CASSHTSGDTDTQYF,TGTGCCAGCAGCCACACTAGCGGGGATACAGATACGCAGTATTTT
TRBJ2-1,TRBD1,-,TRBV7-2,CASSTGTGGSYNEQFF,TGTGCCAGCAGCACCGGGACAGGGGGATCCTACAATGAGCAGTTCTTC
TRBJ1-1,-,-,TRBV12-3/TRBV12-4,CASSFQGNTEAFF,TGTGCCAGCAGTTTCCAGGGGAACACTGAAGCTTTCTTT
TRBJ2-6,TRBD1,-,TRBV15,CATSIPGQALFSGANVLTF,TGTGCCACCAGCATACCAGGACAGGCCCTTTTCTCTGGGGCCAACGTCCTGACTTTC